These T cell receptor delta chains were read from a single sample in a study of gamma-delta T cells after stem cell transplantation. TCRdb reanalysed the RT-PCR reads via CATT. Of approximately 3,000 delta-chain clones listed, approximately 28% were seen once; the top ten hold around a quarter. The sample comprised gamma-delta T cells. These receptors were taken from a human donor. It is not recorded whose cells these are; they may come from a transplant donor. Both conserved end residues are part of each CDR3. The order of the fields is V gene, clone size, D gene, J gene, CDR3 protein. A D gene is named only where the DNA matches it firmly. The size field is filled for only some rows; it gives once, few, many or a size class.

TRDV2	NA	TRDD3	TRDJ3	CACDTVRSETGGSWDTRQMFF
TRDV2	medium-sized	TRDD3	TRDJ1	CACDTLNWGIRGTDKLIF
TRDV2	NA	TRDD3	TRDJ1	CACDSLLGDQEKLIF
TRDV2	NA	TRDD3	TRDJ1	CACDRIPLLGGRYTDKLIF
TRDV2	few	TRDD3	TRDJ1	CACDPLGRGGSTTDKLIF
TRDV2	NA	NA	TRDJ1	CACDTVSPTIDKLIF
TRDV2	medium-sized	TRDD3	TRDJ1	CACDRLSPKGDTGFGDKLIF
TRDV1	NA	NA	TRDJ1	CALGAAFLLPRGRDYTDKLIF
TRDV2	NA	TRDD3	TRDJ3	CACDTLGAIGGILSWDTRQMFF
TRDV2	few	TRDD3	TRDJ1	CACDLGTGGSKGHKLIF
TRDV2	medium-sized	TRDD3	TRDJ3	CACDNTGGYGWDTRQMFF
TRDV2	large	TRDD3	TRDJ3	CACDTPGSGGYVAWDTRQMFF
TRDV2	medium-sized	NA	TRDJ1	CACDTLEEITDKLIF
TRDV2	medium-sized	TRDD3	TRDJ1	CACDPIRGGGGLYTDKLIF
TRDV2	medium-sized	TRDD3	TRDJ1	CACDSLGDTTTDKLIF
TRDV2	medium-sized	TRDD3	TRDJ1	CACDPIPTGGYAGTDKLIF
TRDV2	NA	TRDD3	TRDJ1	CACDPIGYWGIQGGTDKLIF
TRDV2	few	TRDD3	TRDJ1	CACDTVGGGSQGADKLIF
TRDV2	few	NA	TRDJ1	CACDTITVTDKLIF
TRDV1	once	NA	TRDJ1	CALGEPPYADKLIF
TRDV2	few	NA	TRDJ1	CACDTVGPQLSHTDKLIF
TRDV2	NA	NA	TRDJ1	CACDLIGNTDKLIF
TRDV2	medium-sized	TRDD3	TRDJ1	CACDTMLGTGGGYTDKLIF
TRDV2	once	NA	TRDJ1	CACDSLPTPVLGEHTDKPIF
TRDV1	few	TRDD3	TRDJ1	CALGELGMNWGIPVDKLIF
TRDV2	NA	TRDD3	TRDJ1	CACDTLGVINTDKLIF
TRDV2	NA	TRDD3	TRDJ1	CACDTVAGGYHGATVYTDKLIF
TRDV1	NA	NA	TRDJ1	CALGERNTRQYTDKLIF
TRDV2	medium-sized	NA	TRDJ1	CACDPLGGLTYTDKLIF
TRDV2	NA	NA	TRDJ3	CACDTVLGGWDTRQMFF
TRDV2	NA	NA	TRDJ3	CACDTVAADWDTRQMFF
TRDV2	medium-sized	TRDD3	TRDJ1	CACDSVGGLNDKLIF
TRDV1	NA	TRDD3	TRDJ1	CALGEPGPHWGIGAADKLIF
TRDV2	medium-sized	NA	TRDJ1	CACDTMMWGLVNNTDKLIF
TRDV2	NA	NA	TRDJ3	CACDTAGVGLSWDTRQMFF
TRDV2	NA	NA	TRDJ1	CACDRLNTDKLIF
TRDV2	large	TRDD3	TRDJ1	CACDTVPLGDTGTDKLIF
TRDV2	NA	TRDD3	TRDJ1	CACDPLGLPSTGGLNTDKLIF
TRDV2	medium-sized	TRDD3	TRDJ1	CACDTLLGDSRNTDKLIF
TRDV2	NA	TRDD3	TRDJ1	CACDPVLGDTRSDKLIF
TRDV2	medium-sized	NA	TRDJ1	CACDTAYHYLPPRGGFTDKLIF
TRDV1	NA	TRDD3	TRDJ4	CALGEAARAVLGDKKRPNPVTRPLIF
TRDV1	medium-sized	NA	TRDJ1	CALGELFKFPPSRGKLIF
TRDV2	medium-sized	TRDD3	TRDJ1	CACDTVRTGGYPPDKLIF
TRDV2	medium-sized	TRDD3	TRDJ1	CACDTLLNTGGSPLYTDKLIF
TRDV2	medium-sized	TRDD3	TRDJ3	CACDTLGDTPNSWDTRQMFF
TRDV2	medium-sized	TRDD3	TRDJ1	CACDTVGEDTDKLIF
TRDV2	medium-sized	TRDD3	TRDJ1	CACDLLGDDTDKLIF
TRDV1	NA	NA	TRDJ1	CALGELSLSLPVLAVKLIF
TRDV1	medium-sized	TRDD3	TRDJ1	CALGERGRILGDPFTDKLIF
TRDV2	medium-sized	NA	TRDJ3	CACDTGRKLGPTWDTRQMFF
TRDV2	medium-sized	TRDD3	TRDJ3	CACDTLLGDTGRLGTSSWDTRQMFF
TRDV2	medium-sized	TRDD3	TRDJ1	CACEPMGDISDKLIF
TRDV1	large	TRDD2	TRDJ1	CALGDPRTSYVWGEPRTDKLIF